The text below deals with one TCR beta chain. Profiling relied on immunoSEQ multiplex PCR, and the TCRdb table lists in-frame clones only, not all of them. Altogether 50,000 to 70,000 clones are present, 85% to 95% being singletons, with the ten largest covering about 1.8%. Germline assignment: CDR1 LNHDA and CDR2 SQIVND (reference sequence). The length of the CDR3 is 17 residues. Trimming cost V 2 bases and J 2 bases; bases outside gene matches: 7. The sample is drawn from a study of T cell changes during pregnancy in multiple sclerosis. V and J are TRBV19 and TRBJ2-3; 10 bases match TRBD2. This sample comprised peripheral blood, obtained after pregnancy. The TCR originated in a female donor with multiple sclerosis, enrolled in a pregnancy study. The CDR3 loop is CASSISGRAIATDTQYF. The CDR3 coding sequence is TGTGCCAGTAGTATAAGCGGGAGGGCCATAGCCACAGATACGCAGTATTTT.